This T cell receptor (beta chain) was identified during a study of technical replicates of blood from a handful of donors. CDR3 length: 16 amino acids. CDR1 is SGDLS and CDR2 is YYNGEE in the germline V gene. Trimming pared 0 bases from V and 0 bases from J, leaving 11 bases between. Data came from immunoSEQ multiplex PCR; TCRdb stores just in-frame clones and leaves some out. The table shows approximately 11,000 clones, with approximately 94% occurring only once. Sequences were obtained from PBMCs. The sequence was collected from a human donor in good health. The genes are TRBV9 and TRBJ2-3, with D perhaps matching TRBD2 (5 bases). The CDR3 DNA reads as TGTGCCAGCAGCGTAGGCGGGTCTACTAGCACAGATACGCAGTATTTT. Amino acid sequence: CASSVGGSTSTDTQYF. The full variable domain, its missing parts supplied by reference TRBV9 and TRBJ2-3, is DSGVTQTPKHLITATGQRVTLRCSPRSGDLSVYWYQQSLDQGLQFLIQYYNGEERAKGNILERFSAQQFPDLHSELNLSSLELGDSALYFCASSVGGSTSTDTQYFGPGTRLTVL.